This TCR beta chain was documented in a study of vaccination and CD4 T cells after COVID-19. In the study overall: Two doses of either BNT162b2 or mRNA-1273 vaccine were given to participants. The authors used overlapping spike peptides from SARS-CoV-2, HCoV-NL63, HCoV-OC43 and HCoV-229E to stimulate cells.

CD4+ T cells that had been cultured provided DNA sequenced with the Oncomine TCR Beta short-read assay. Extraction of genomic DNA was performed on cultured CD4+ T cells. Each CDR3 protein is one row after TCRdb ran MiXCR on the PCR reads. Of tens of thousands of distinct CDR3 sequences listed, approximately 32% are singletons. Time point denoted: late sampling 161 to 241 days after vaccination in a few convalescent patients. Treatment indicated: approximately 10-day PBMC culture with coronavirus spike peptide pools or control peptides (ViraFEST assay). ViraFEST grew antigen-specific T cells using peptide pools, then sequenced TCRs. CDR1 SQVTM and CDR2 ANQGSEA come from the germline V gene. This CDR3 spans 12 amino acids. With 3 bases removed from V and 4 bases from J, the gap between germline ends came to 9 bases. This clonotype has only a few counts. Its antigen is still unknown.

This receptor was taken from a human donor who had recovered from COVID-19. The input for sequencing was CD4+ T cells from blood, cultured in vitro, taken about 7 months after SARS-CoV-2 vaccination. J is TRBJ1-1 and V is TRBV29-1; possible D gene TRBD1, 5 bases. The CDR3 protein is CSVDRVATEAFF. In DNA form, the CDR3 reads TGCAGCGTTGACAGGGTTGCCACTGAAGCTTTCTTT.